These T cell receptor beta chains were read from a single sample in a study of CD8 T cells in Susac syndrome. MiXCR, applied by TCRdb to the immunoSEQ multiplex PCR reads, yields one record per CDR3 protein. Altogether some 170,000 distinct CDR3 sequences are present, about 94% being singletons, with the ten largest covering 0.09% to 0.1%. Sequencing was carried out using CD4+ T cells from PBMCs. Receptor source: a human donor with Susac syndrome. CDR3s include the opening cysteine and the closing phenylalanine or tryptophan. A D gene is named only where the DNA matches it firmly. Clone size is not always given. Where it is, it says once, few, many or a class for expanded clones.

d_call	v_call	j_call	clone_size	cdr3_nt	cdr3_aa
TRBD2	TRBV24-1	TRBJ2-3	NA	TGTGCCACCAGTGATTTGGGGACTGGCGGGAGTGGTACGCAGTATTTT	CATSDLGTGGSGTQYF
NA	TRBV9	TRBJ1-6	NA	TGTGCCAGCAGCGTAGGTCCGGACGCAGGCAATTCACCCCTCCACTTT	CASSVGPDAGNSPLHF
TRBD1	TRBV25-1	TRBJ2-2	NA	TGTGCCAGCGGCCGGGACAGGGGAGCCGGGGAGCTGTTTTTT	CASGRDRGAGELFF
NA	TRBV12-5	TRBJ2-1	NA	TGTGCTAGTGGTTTGGGGACTTACAATGAGCAGTTCTTC	CASGLGTYNEQFF
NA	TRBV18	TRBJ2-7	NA	TGTGCCAGCTCCGGACAGTACGAGCAGTACTTC	CASSGQYEQYF
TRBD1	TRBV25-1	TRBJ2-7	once	TGTGCCAGTAGGGCAGGGGGCACCTACGAGCAGTACTTC	CASRAGGTYEQYF
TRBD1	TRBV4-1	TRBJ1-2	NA	TGCGCCAGCAGCCAGCCAGGGACAGGGTATGGCTACACCTTC	CASSQPGTGYGYTF
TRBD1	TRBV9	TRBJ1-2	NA	TGTGCCAGCAGTCCGACCGGGACAGAGTTGCGCTACACCTTC	CASSPTGTELRYTF
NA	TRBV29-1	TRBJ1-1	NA	TGCAGCGTTGAAGATGGGGGGAACACTGAAGCTTTCTTT	CSVEDGGNTEAFF
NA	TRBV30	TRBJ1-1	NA	TGTGCCGGCGAGGGGCCCCTTGTCACTGAAGCTTTCTTT	CAGEGPLVTEAFF
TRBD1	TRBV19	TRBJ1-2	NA	TGTGCCAGTAGTATCGACAGGGGTGCCAACTATGGCTACACCTTC	CASSIDRGANYGYTF
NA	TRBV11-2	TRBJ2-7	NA	TGTGCCAGCAGTACTCCGGGACCTGGAGGCGAGCAGTACTTC	CASSTPGPGGEQYF
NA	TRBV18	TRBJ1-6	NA	TGTGCCAGCTCACCACTGAGGCGTGGGGGCCAGAGGGGCTCCTATAATTCACCCCTCCACTTT	CASSPLRRGGQRGSYNSPLHF
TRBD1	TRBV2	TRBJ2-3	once	TGTGCCAGCATACGGGACAGAGGGAGATGGGATACGCAGTATTTT	CASIRDRGRWDTQYF
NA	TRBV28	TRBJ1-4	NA	TGTGCCAGCAGTATACCGGGACGGACTAATGAAAAACTGTTTTTT	CASSIPGRTNEKLFF
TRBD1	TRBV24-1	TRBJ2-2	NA	TGTGCCACGGGACAGTATACCGGGGAGCTGTTTTTT	CATGQYTGELFF
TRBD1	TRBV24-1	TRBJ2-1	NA	TGTGCCACCAGTGATCCCGGACAGGGACGGCGCGAGCAGTTCTTC	CATSDPGQGRREQFF
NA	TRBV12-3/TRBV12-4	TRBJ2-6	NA	TGTGCCAGCAGTCAGCAGGGTGGTGGGGCCAACGTCCTGACTTTC	CASSQQGGGANVLTF
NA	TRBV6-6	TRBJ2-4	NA	TGTGCCAGCAGCCCTTCCGGGAGATGGGACATTCAGTACTTC	CASSPSGRWDIQYF
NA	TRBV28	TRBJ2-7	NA	TGTGCCAGCGGCTCTGGCACCTACGAGCAGTACTTC	CASGSGTYEQYF